This T cell receptor beta chain was documented in a study of blood T cell repertoires in COVID-19. Turning to the study itself: Both acute and convalescent COVID-19 samples were obtained from the United States, Italy and Spain. Sample material is recorded as cDNA or gDNA derived from T cells, B-cell-depleted T cells, or PBMCs.

The table came from immunoSEQ multiplex PCR; TCRdb's copy has only in-frame clones and leaves some out. The sample lists fewer than 300,000 clones; roughly 84% were seen once. The V gene end was trimmed by 3 bases and the J gene end by 3 bases; junction bases not matched to a gene: 2. CDR3 length: 14 residues. The germline gives CDR1 SGHRS, CDR2 YFSETQ. The chain is built from TRBV5-1 and TRBJ1-2, with 10 bases matching TRBD1. The material sequenced was peripheral blood. The source of this sequence is a human donor in a cohort sampled during active COVID-19. The CDR3: CASSSGTGDYGYTF. CDR3 nucleotides: TGCGCCAGCAGCTCCGGGACAGGGGACTATGGCTACACCTTC.